These T cell receptor beta chains were read from a single sample in a study of control samples from healthy donors and cancer patients. Method: immunoSEQ multiplex PCR; TCRdb's copy keeps in-frame clones and lacks some. The sample lists some 80,000 clones; around 90% were seen once. The source material was PBMCs. The source is a woman in her sixties with head and neck cancer. Both conserved end residues are part of each CDR3. A D gene is named only where the DNA matches it firmly. The size of a clone is reported for some rows only, either as once, few or many, or as a class for expanded clones.

D,J,size,V,DNA,CDR3
.,TRBJ2-3,once,TRBV7-3,TGTGCCAGCAGCAAACAGGGCGATACGCAGTATTTT,CASSKQGDTQYF
.,TRBJ2-3,.,TRBV5-1,TGCGCCAGCAGCTCGACTAGTTCGCACCAGGATACGCAGTATTTT,CASSSTSSHQDTQYF
.,TRBJ1-5,.,TRBV28,TGTGCCAGCAGTGAACCGGGACCTTTATCTTTCAGCAATCAGCCCCAGCATTTT,CASSEPGPLSFSNQPQHF
.,TRBJ1-1,.,TRBV5-1,TGCGCCAGCAGCTTGTCCGGTCAGGGCACTGAAGCTTTCTTT,CASSLSGQGTEAFF
.,TRBJ1-2,.,TRBV18,TGTGCCAGCTCACCGGACAGAAACTATGGCTACACCTTC,CASSPDRNYGYTF
.,TRBJ1-1,few,TRBV5-6,TGTGCCAGCAGCTTGGCAATGGGCACTGAAGCTTTCTTT,CASSLAMGTEAFF
.,TRBJ2-5,.,TRBV5-1,TGCGCCAGCAGCTTGGGCGGCGGAGAGACCCAGTACTTC,CASSLGGGETQYF
.,TRBJ1-1,.,TRBV4-3,TGCGCCAGCAGCCAAGGACACGGCTCTGAAGCTTTCTTT,CASSQGHGSEAFF
.,TRBJ2-3,.,TRBV5-1,TGCGCCAGCAGCTTAAGGCCAGATACGCAGTATTTT,CASSLRPDTQYF
.,TRBJ1-2,.,TRBV5-4,TGTGCCAGCAGCCCTGACAGATCCTATGGCTACACCTTC,CASSPDRSYGYTF
TRBD1,TRBJ2-5,.,TRBV5-1,TGCGCCAGCAGGAATACAGGGGAAGAGACCCAGTACTTC,CASRNTGEETQYF
TRBD2,TRBJ2-2,once,TRBV7-8,TGTGCCAGCAGGGCGGGAGGGTCCGGGGAGCTGTTTTTT,CASRAGGSGELFF
.,TRBJ2-3,.,TRBV18,TGTGCCAGCTCACACAGGACAGATACGCAGTATTTT,CASSHRTDTQYF
TRBD2,TRBJ2-1,.,TRBV29-1,TGCAGCGTGCGTGGGACTAGCGGGAACTCCGTTTACAATGAGCAGTTCTTC,CSVRGTSGNSVYNEQFF
.,TRBJ2-3,.,TRBV6-5,TGTGCCAGCAGTTACGAGGGTCAGGCCACAGATACGCAGTATTTT,CASSYEGQATDTQYF
.,TRBJ1-1,.,TRBV20-1,TGCAGTGCTAGAGAGTCAGCTGAAGCTTTCTTT,CSARESAEAFF
.,TRBJ1-1,.,TRBV19,TGTGCCAGTAGTGTAACAGCGAACACTGAAGCTTTCTTT,CASSVTANTEAFF
.,TRBJ2-5,once,TRBV21-1,TGTGCCAGCAGCAAAGCGCGCCGCTGTTGGGTGGTGTCAGGGCAAAAAGAGACCCAGTACTTC,CASSKARRCWVVSGQKETQYF
TRBD1,TRBJ1-3,.,TRBV4-1,TGCGCCAGCAGCCCTGGGGACAGATTATCTGGAAACACCATATATTTT,CASSPGDRLSGNTIYF
TRBD2,TRBJ2-1,.,TRBV27,TGTGCCAGCAGTCCCGGGGCTAGCGGGGACCTCTACAATGAGCAGTTCTTC,CASSPGASGDLYNEQFF
.,TRBJ1-1,.,TRBV7-2,TGTGCCAGCAGCTTGATTCGGGAGATGGGCACTGAAGCTTTCTTT,CASSLIREMGTEAFF
.,TRBJ1-2,.,TRBV7-9,TGTGCCAGCAGCAACAACAGGGAGGGCGGCTACACCTTC,CASSNNREGGYTF
TRBD1,TRBJ1-4,.,TRBV7-8,TGTGCCAGCAGCTTAGTTACAGGGGCGGATGAAAAACTGTTTTTT,CASSLVTGADEKLFF
.,TRBJ2-2,.,TRBV6-2/TRBV6-3,TGTGCCAGCAGCTCAAATCGAGACGGGAACACCGGGGAGCTGTTTTTT,CASSSNRDGNTGELFF
.,TRBJ1-5,few,TRBV10-2,TGCGCCAGCAGGGAGACAGGTGAAAATCAGCCCCAGCATTTT,CASRETGENQPQHF
TRBD2,TRBJ2-1,.,TRBV5-5,TGTGCCAGCAGCGCTAGCGGGAGTAGGAATGAGCAGTTCTTC,CASSASGSRNEQFF
TRBD1,TRBJ2-7,.,TRBV28,TGTGCCAGCAGTGGAGACAGGGCCTACGAGCAGTACTTC,CASSGDRAYEQYF
.,TRBJ2-1,.,TRBV5-1,TGCGCCAGCAGCTTGGCGCAGGGAAGTTACAATGAGCAGTTCTTC,CASSLAQGSYNEQFF